The 20 T cell receptor beta chains listed next were all sequenced from one sample in a study of response to subunit inactivated influenza vaccine. TCRdb redid the calling of the RT-PCR reads with MiXCR, one entry per CDR3 protein. The table has 750,000 to 850,000 distinct CDR3 sequences, about 18% seen once; the top ten hold approximately 10%. The sequencing here drew on PBMCs from blood, taken 5 days after vaccination. The receptors shown here come from a man in his fifties or sixties who received an inactivated influenza vaccine.

This clonotype was counted a few times. The rearrangement links TRBV5-1 to TRBJ2-2; 12 nucleotides match TRBD2. CDR3 size: 17 residues. Germline V lookup: CDR1 SGHRS, CDR2 YFSETQ. With V trimmed by 0 bases and J by 4 bases, 4 bases remained unmatched. CDR3: CASSLGLAGVGTGELFF. CDR3 nucleotide sequence: TGCGCCAGCAGCTTGGGACTAGCGGGAGTCGGCACCGGGGAGCTGTTTTTT.

The chain couples TRBV11-2 to TRBJ1-2; TRBD1 matches at 8 bases. V lost 3 bases to trimming and J lost 4 bases; unmatched junction nucleotides: 7. The CDR3 sequence is 15 residues long. CDR1 is SGHAT, CDR2 FQNNGV, per germline. CDR3 sequence reads: CASSFGQGASYGYTF. The CDR3 DNA follows: TGTGCCAGCAGCTTCGGTCAGGGGGCCTCCTATGGCTACACCTTC.

This sequence joins TRBV6-2 or TRBV6-3 and TRBJ2-1; D tentatively fits TRBD1 or TRBD2 (5 bases each). Between the trimmed V and J ends, which lost 4 bases and 4 bases, there was a span of 14 bases. The CDR3 is 15 residues long. From germline, CDR1 is MNHEY and CDR2 SVGEGT. The CDR3 sequence: CASSLGTIIYNEQFF. In nucleotides, the CDR3 is TGTGCCAGCAGTTTAGGGACCATTATTTACAATGAGCAGTTCTTC.

Many counts were recorded for this clonotype. CDR3 sequence: CASSLEGGSNTGELFF. DNA for the CDR3: TGTGCCAGCAGCTTAGAAGGGGGCTCGAACACCGGGGAGCTGTTTTTT. The chain employs TRBV7-6 and TRBJ2-2; 7 bases align to TRBD1. Unmatched junction bases numbered 2, after V lost 1 base and J lost 0 bases. From germline, CDR1 is SGHVS and CDR2 FNYEAQ. CDR3 size: 16 residues. Looking up the rest from reference TRBV7-6 and TRBJ2-2 gives the full variable domain: GAGVSQSPRYKVTKRGQDVALRCDPISGHVSLYWYRQALGQGPEFLTYFNYEAQQDKSGLPNDRFSAERPEGSISTLTIQRTEQRDSAMYRCASSLEGGSNTGELFFGEGSRLTVL.

The gene calls are TRBV10-1 and TRBJ2-7; 7 bases are a match to TRBD1. This CDR3 has 12 amino acids. V was clipped by 10 bases and J by 5 bases; unmatched bases: 8. Per germline, CDR1 WNHNN and CDR2 SYGVQD (reference sequence). The CDR3 DNA follows: TGCGCCATCAAGAGGGGGCCCCACGAGCAGTACTTC. It yields the protein CAIKRGPHEQYF.

This chain connects TRBV21-1 to TRBJ2-7; no check of the table's D call, TRBD2, against the DNA was made. TRBV21-1 is given as a pseudogene. There are 14 residues in the CDR3. In DNA form, the CDR3 reads TGTGCCAGCAGAGGACTAGCGGTTCCCTGCGAGCAGTACTTC. It yields the protein CASRGLAVPCEQYF.

Notes on this clonotype: The junction and the germline gene differ at one end; a read error may be behind it. The rearrangement links TRBV13 to TRBJ2-2; D call uncertain. The CDR3 is made up of 14 amino acids. The germline V gene encodes CDR1 PRHDT and CDR2 FYEKMQ (reference sequence). CDR3 nucleotide sequence: TGTGCCAGCAGCCTAGGCCGGTCCACCGGGGAGCTGTTTTTT. Translated, it gives CASSLGRSTGELFF.

The sample holds a few counts of this clonotype. V usage is TRBV12-3 or TRBV12-4 and J usage is TRBJ2-7, with TRBD1 as a possible D gene (5 bases). The CDR3 totals 15 residues. V was pared by 6 bases and J by 4 bases, with 19 bases between. The CDR3 sequence: CASRPRAKGNYEQYF. CDR3 coding DNA: TGTGCCAGCAGACCCAGGGCCAAAGGAAATTACGAGCAGTACTTC.

This chain connects TRBV6-2 or TRBV6-3 to TRBJ2-1, with D unresolved. The CDR3 has 13 residues. Germline values: CDR1 MNHEY, CDR2 SVGEGT. The V gene lost 1 base and the J gene lost 10 bases, with 11 bases spanning the gap. CDR3: CASSYYSAAEQFF. For the CDR3, the DNA is TGTGCCAGCAGTTACTATTCCGCAGCAGAGCAGTTCTTC.

The CDR3 loop is CASRLTGTYNEQFF. The CDR3 nucleotides read TGTGCCAGCAGACTCACAGGGACCTACAATGAGCAGTTCTTC. The chain joins TRBV6-2 or TRBV6-3 to TRBJ2-1, with D maybe TRBD1 (6 bases). The ends were cut back, 6 bases at V and 2 bases at J, with 11 bases in the middle. Germline V gene data show CDR1 as MNHEY and CDR2 as SVGEGT. The CDR3 is 14 residues long.

V and J are TRBV15 and TRBJ2-2, with unresolved D. Per germline, CDR1 LNHNV and CDR2 YYDKDF (reference sequence). This CDR3 is 16 amino acids long. The V end lost 1 base, the J end lost 6 bases, and 15 bases lay between the germline ends. CDR3 in DNA: TGTGCCACCAGCAGAGGGGAACTCCTCTGGGCCGGGGAGCTGTTTTTT. Amino acid sequence: CATSRGELLWAGELFF.

V is TRBV9 and J is TRBJ2-3; D not resolved. The germline V gene encodes CDR1 SGDLS and CDR2 YYNGEE. CDR3 size: 14 residues. The V end lost 0 bases, the J end lost 2 bases, and 7 bases lay between the germline ends. The CDR3 DNA reads TGTGCCAGCAGCGTAGCTCAGGACACAGATACGCAGTATTTT. It codes for CASSVAQDTDTQYF.

The chain joins TRBV27 to TRBJ2-7, with 7 nucleotides matching TRBD1. This CDR3 comprises 14 residues. In germline, CDR1 is MNHEY, CDR2 SMNVEV (reference sequence). With 6 bases clipped from V and 3 bases from J, the junction kept 8 bases outside the gene matches. The chain's CDR3 is CASRMTGISYEQYF. Here the CDR3 DNA reads TGTGCCAGCAGAATGACAGGGATCAGCTACGAGCAGTACTTC.

This clonotype was picked up a small number of times. This chain connects TRBV5-1 to TRBJ2-5; D remains ambiguous. Per germline, CDR1 SGHRS and CDR2 YFSETQ. V lost 1 base, J lost 1 base, and 5 bases lay in between. The CDR3 has 13 residues. CDR3 in DNA: TGCGCCAGCAGCTTGACAACCCAAGAGACCCAGTACTTC. It encodes CASSLTTQETQYF.

The chain recombines TRBV29-1 with TRBJ2-2; the D gene is possibly TRBD1 (5 bases). Per the germline V gene, CDR1 is SQVTM and CDR2 is ANQGSEA. V was pared by 5 bases and J by 3 bases, with 13 bases between. The CDR3 contains 14 residues. The CDR3 loop reads CSVLGQGDTGELFF. The CDR3 DNA is TGCAGCGTTCTTGGGCAGGGTGACACCGGGGAGCTGTTTTTT.

This clonotype was counted between two and nine times. This rearrangement joins TRBV7-2 to TRBJ2-7, with 8 positions matching TRBD1. V was clipped by 6 bases and J by 7 bases; unmatched bases: 11. The CDR3 is 14 amino acids. The germline V gene encodes CDR1 SGHTA and CDR2 FQGNSA. The CDR3 sequence: CASRSPDRVTEQYF. CDR3 nucleotides: TGTGCCAGCAGATCCCCGGACAGGGTTACGGAGCAGTACTTC.

The J gene is TRBJ2-5, the V gene TRBV20-1; no clear D. The germline V gene encodes CDR1 DFQATT and CDR2 SNEGSKA (reference sequence). The CDR3 sequence is 10 residues long. The ends were cut back, 4 bases at V and 1 base at J, with 1 base in the middle. CDR3 amino acids: CSATQETQYF. The CDR3 nucleotides are TGCAGTGCTACCCAAGAGACCCAGTACTTC.

The chain's CDR3 is CASSSSGGNNEQFF. The CDR3 coding sequence is TGCGCCAGCAGTTCTAGCGGGGGGAACAATGAGCAGTTCTTC. The chain employs TRBV10-2 and TRBJ2-1; 11 bases match TRBD2. CDR1 is WSHSY, CDR2 SAAADI, per germline. The CDR3 covers 14 residues. With 5 bases clipped from V and 5 bases from J, the junction kept 2 bases outside the gene matches.

The chain joins TRBV5-1 to TRBJ2-3; no definite D call. The CDR3 totals 14 residues. V lost 0 bases, J lost 1 base, and 6 bases lay in between. Germline V gene data show CDR1 as SGHRS and CDR2 as YFSETQ. CDR3 amino acids: CASSLEVGTDTQYF. As DNA, the CDR3 is TGCGCCAGCAGCTTGGAGGTGGGCACAGATACGCAGTATTTT.

Of note for this clonotype: One base away lies a much larger clone, so this may be a sequencing read error. This chain joins TRBV11-2 and TRBJ2-3, with 9 bases that match TRBD2. The germline V gene encodes CDR1 SGHAT and CDR2 FQNNGV. The CDR3 extends over 15 amino acids. The CDR3 reads CASIGVAGAVDTRYF. The CDR3 DNA follows: TGTGCCAGCATCGGGGTAGCGGGAGCTGTAGATACGCGGTATTTT.